Listed here are 24 T cell receptor beta chains from one sample, sequenced in a study of CD8+CD57+ T cells in acquired aplastic anemia. Using genomic DNA as the template, TCR beta VDJ and CDR3 profiling was carried out. MiXCR was run by TCRdb on the reads, yielding one entry per CDR3 protein. The sample carries 400,000 to 500,000 distinct CDR3 sequences, 60% to 80% recorded once. The sample consisted of sorted CD4+, CD8+, or CD8+CD57+ T cells (not recorded which) from PBMCs. Every receptor here comes from a human donor in good health, serving as a control.

J is TRBJ2-7 and V is TRBV5-6; 9 nucleotides align to TRBD1. The CDR3 sequence is 15 residues long. V dropped 0 bases and J dropped 4; count of bases not matched to a gene: 5. Germline values: CDR1 SGHDT, CDR2 YYEEEE. The CDR3 here is CASSLGGQGIYEQYF. CDR3 DNA sequence: TGTGCCAGCAGCTTGGGGGGACAGGGAATATACGAGCAGTACTTC. Together with reference TRBV5-6 and TRBJ2-7, the CDR3 gives the full variable domain: DAGVTQSPTHLIKTRGQQVTLRCSPKSGHDTVSWYQQALGQGPQFIFQYYEEEERQRGNFPDRFSGHQFPNYSSELNVNALLLGDSALYLCASSLGGQGIYEQYFGPGTRLTVT.

Comment on this clonotype: An end of the junction differs from the germline gene, which may be a read error. This chain connects TRBV20-1 to TRBJ2-7, with D uncertain. This CDR3 region has 11 residues. CDR1 DFQATT and CDR2 SNEGSKA come from the germline V gene (reference sequence). The CDR3 sequence: CSANTLDNTDF. Here the CDR3 DNA reads TGCAGCGCTAACACCCTCGACAACACGGACTTC.

V is TRBV5-8 and J is TRBJ1-2; tentative D call: TRBD1 (5 bases). Trimming removed 5 bases from V and 4 bases from J, with 18 bases in between. Germline CDR1 SGHTS, CDR2 YDEGEE. The CDR3 is 15 residues long. The CDR3 nucleotides are TGTGCCAGCAGTACAAGGAGGGGAGGCACCTATGGCTACACCTTC. Its protein is CASSTRRGGTYGYTF.

V is TRBV7-2 and J is TRBJ2-1; D remains ambiguous. CDR3 length equals 13 residues. V lost 4 bases and J 3 bases, leaving 7 bases between the germline ends. The germline gives CDR1 SGHTA, CDR2 FQGNSA. CDR3 bases: TGTGCCAGCAGCTCCTCCGTCTACAATGAGCAGTTCTTC. This encodes CASSSSVYNEQFF.

The V call is TRBV7-2, the J call TRBJ2-1, with unresolved D. V was pared by 7 bases and J by 12 bases, with 19 bases between. The CDR3 runs 13 residues. Germline V CDR1 and CDR2: SGHTA, FQGNSA. The CDR3 spells CASTGPGDKLQFF. As DNA, the CDR3 is TGTGCCAGCACAGGACCCGGTGACAAACTGCAGTTCTTC.

Note on this clonotype: The conserved phenylalanine or tryptophan is not found at the CDR3 terminus, so this likely reflects a read error. The DNA is omitted, as the CDR3 cannot be located on it reliably, and the CDR3 follows TCRdb's listing. The rearrangement links TRBV24-1 to TRBJ2-5. The CDR3 is 14 residues long, counting both termini. Germline V lookup: CDR1 KGHDR, CDR2 SFDVKD. This CDR3 is CATSAVKRLEPVLL.

The DNA of the CDR3 is TGTGCCAGCAGCGAGAGAGGGGGCTATGAAAAACTGTTTTTT. It is translated as CASSERGGYEKLFF. V gene TRBV25-1 combines with J gene TRBJ1-4; 7 bases line up with TRBD1. This CDR3 comprises 14 residues. The J segment lost 6 bases and the V segment lost 6 bases, leaving 7 bases of the junction unmatched. The germline gives CDR1 MGHDK, CDR2 SYGVNS.

This clonotype was picked up many times. This chain uses TRBV12-3 or TRBV12-4 with TRBJ2-1; D is perhaps TRBD1 (6 bases). The CDR3 length is 15 residues. V was shortened by 6 bases and J by 4 bases, with 16 bases between the two germline ends. The CDR3 here is CASSRGDTPYNEQFF. The CDR3 region has the DNA TGTGCCAGCAGCCGAGGGGACACCCCTTACAATGAGCAGTTCTTC.

This chain connects TRBV2 to TRBJ2-7; D remains ambiguous. Trimming cost V 7 bases and J 3 bases, with 10 bases left between them. The CDR3 has 12 residues. The germline V gene has CDR1 SNHLY and CDR2 FYNNEI. CDR3 in amino acids: CASTRDVYEQYF. The CDR3 bases are TGTGCCAGCACTAGAGACGTCTACGAGCAGTACTTC.

Worth noting for this clonotype: A read error is possible here, since a much larger clone lies one base away. DNA of the CDR3: TGTGCCAGCAGCCGGGTGGGCGGTACTGGAAACACCATATATTTT. Its translation is CASSRVGGTGNTIYF. J is TRBJ1-3 and V is TRBV13; no reliable D call. The CDR3 sequence is 15 residues long. The germline V gene encodes CDR1 PRHDT and CDR2 FYEKMQ (reference sequence). Trimming shortened V by 5 bases and J by 2 bases, and 13 bases separated the two germline ends.

V usage is TRBV2 and J usage is TRBJ1-6; 8 nucleotides agree with TRBD1. The CDR3 runs to 16 residues. The germline V gene encodes CDR1 SNHLY and CDR2 FYNNEI. Losses at the gene ends were 7 bases for V and 9 bases for J; bases not matched to a gene: 14. This chain's CDR3 is CASMRDRLNLGSPLHF. DNA of the CDR3: TGTGCCAGCATGAGGGACAGGTTGAACTTAGGTTCACCCCTCCACTTT.

Points on this clonotype: One end of the junction varies from germline; a read error may be responsible. The chain uses TRBV20-1 and TRBJ2-1, with no clear D. The CDR3 is 14 amino acids. The germline V gene encodes CDR1 DFQATT and CDR2 SNEGSKA (reference sequence). The CDR3 region is CSAKHFPGGNEQFF. CDR3 in DNA: TGCAGCGCTAAGCACTTCCCGGGCGGCAATGAGCAGTTCTTC.

J is TRBJ2-1 and V is TRBV20-1; TRBD2 agrees at 7 bases. The CDR3 loop spans 15 amino acids. Germline V gives CDR1 DFQATT, CDR2 SNEGSKA (reference sequence). Trimming removed 4 bases from V and 6 bases from J; junction bases left unmatched: 12. This CDR3 is CSATGASGSPNEQFF. The CDR3 DNA sequence: TGCAGTGCTACAGGAGCTAGCGGTTCCCCCAATGAGCAGTTCTTC.

Worth noting for this clonotype: With a much larger clone just one base away, this may be a read error. This rearrangement joins TRBV5-6 to TRBJ1-1; a weak D match, TRBD1 (5 bases). Per the germline V gene, CDR1 is SGHDT and CDR2 is YYEEEE. Trimming took off 3 bases at V and 1 base at J, with 7 bases between the two ends. The CDR3 covers 13 residues. The CDR3 DNA is TGTGCCAGCAGCTATGGGGCGAACACTGAAGCTTTCTTT. This sequence encodes CASSYGANTEAFF. Using reference TRBV5-6 and TRBJ1-1 for the parts outside the CDR3, the full variable domain is DAGVTQSPTHLIKTRGQQVTLRCSPKSGHDTVSWYQQALGQGPQFIFQYYEEEERQRGNFPDRFSGHQFPNYSSELNVNALLLGDSALYLCASSYGANTEAFFGQGTRLTVV.

This clonotype has ten or more counts. The chain couples TRBV12-3 or TRBV12-4 to TRBJ2-2; TRBD1 might be the D (6 bases). Trimming shortened V by 3 bases and J by 7 bases, and 15 bases separated the two germline ends. This CDR3 comprises 15 residues. This CDR3 reads CASSFRGLIHGELFF. The CDR3 DNA reads as TGTGCCAGCAGTTTCAGGGGCCTGATCCACGGGGAGCTGTTTTTT.

A remark on this clonotype: At one end the junction does not follow the germline gene, possibly because of a read error. This chain links TRBV10-1 with TRBJ2-1, with D perhaps TRBD1 or TRBD2 (6 bases each). Germline CDR1 and CDR2: WNHNN and SYGVQD (reference sequence). The CDR3 is made up of 15 amino acids. The CDR3 sequence is CASSRVKGGTNEQFF. For the CDR3, the DNA is TGTGCCAGCAGTCGGGTAAAGGGGGGTACAAATGAGCAGTTCTTT.

V is TRBV20-1 and J is TRBJ1-1; D is unclear. CDR1 and CDR2 (germline): DFQATT, SNEGSKA (reference sequence). The CDR3 is made up of 14 amino acids. The DNA for the CDR3 is TGCAGCGCCTCTGGAGAGAACAGACTTCAGAGGGCTTTCTTT. Translated: CSASGENRLQRAFF.

In the case of this clonotype: It is likely a read error, because the conserved phenylalanine at the end of the CDR3 is missing. The V call is TRBV4-3, the J call TRBJ2-1, with D unclear. Germline V lookup: CDR1 LGHNA, CDR2 YSLEER. The V and J ends lost 4 bases and 8 bases respectively, with 15 bases between them. The length of the CDR3 is 14 residues. This chain's CDR3 is CASSLPKNSDEQFL. The CDR3 bases are TGCGCCAGCAGCCTTCCCAAGAACTCCGATGAGCAGTTCCTC.

This clonotype showed up just a few times. The rearrangement uses TRBV29-1 and TRBJ1-2, with a possible D match to TRBD1 (6 bases). CDR3 length: 14 residues. Trimming left V 4 bases short and J 1 base short, with 13 bases between. From germline, CDR1 is SQVTM and CDR2 ANQGSEA. The CDR3 DNA reads as TGCAGCGTTGGCGGGGGGCGCGGTAACTATGGCTACACCTTC. This gives the protein CSVGGGRGNYGYTF.

Details on this clonotype: Germline is not matched at one junction end, which may reflect a read error. This rearrangement joins TRBV7-2 to TRBJ2-7; D unresolved. The CDR3 covers 14 residues. The germline V gene has CDR1 SGHTA and CDR2 FQGNSA. The CDR3 sequence is CASSSESPYGYTFF. CDR3 nucleotide sequence: TGTGCCAGCAGCTCAGAGTCGCCCTATGGCTACACCTTCTTC.

The chain employs TRBV15 and TRBJ2-2; 8 positions match TRBD2. The length of the CDR3 is 14 residues. Germline lookup yields CDR1 LNHNV and CDR2 YYDKDF (reference sequence). J was trimmed by 3 bases and V by 5 bases; bases with no gene match: 2. CDR3: CATSVLADTGELFF. CDR3 nucleotide sequence: TGTGCCACCAGCGTACTAGCGGACACCGGGGAGCTGTTTTTT.

This clonotype was counted ten times or more. This chain uses TRBV29-1 with TRBJ1-2; the D is unclear. V lost 4 bases to trimming and J lost 3 bases, with 9 bases between them. The CDR3 covers 12 residues. Germline V lookup: CDR1 SQVTM, CDR2 ANQGSEA. The CDR3 nucleotides read TGCAGCGTTGTGAGGCAGGACTATGGCTACACCTTC. Its protein is CSVVRQDYGYTF. The variable domain in full, completed from reference TRBV29-1 and TRBJ1-2, reads SAVISQKPSRDICQRGTSLTIQCQVDSQVTMMFWYRQQPGQSLTLIATANQGSEATYESGFVIDKFPISRPNLTFSTLTVSNMSPEDSSIYLCSVVRQDYGYTFGSGTRLTVV.

This clonotype has only one observation. The chain joins TRBV7-2 to TRBJ1-2; D gene unclear. This CDR3 has 15 amino acids. Germline V lookup: CDR1 SGHTA, CDR2 FQGNSA. Trimming stripped 4 bases from V and 13 bases from J, with 25 bases between. CDR3 nucleotides: TGTGCCAGCAGCTCTGGGGTTGCAGATGAGCAGTTCTTCACCTTC. Its translation is CASSSGVADEQFFTF. Full variable domain (outside the CDR3, taken from reference TRBV7-2 and TRBJ1-2): GAGVSQSPSNKVTEKGKDVELRCDPISGHTALYWYRQSLGQGLEFLIYFQGNSAPDKSGLPSDRFSAERTGGSVSTLTIQRTQQEDSAVYLCASSSGVADEQFFTFGSGTRLTVV.

The chain combines TRBV6-4 with TRBJ1-2; D is undetermined. V lost 4 bases, J lost 4 bases, and 16 bases lay in between. The CDR3 is 15 amino acids. CDR1 is MRHNA, CDR2 SNTAGT, per germline. The CDR3 sequence is CASSADSGTLYGYTF. The CDR3, as DNA: TGTGCCAGCAGTGCTGACTCCGGCACCCTCTATGGCTACACCTTC.